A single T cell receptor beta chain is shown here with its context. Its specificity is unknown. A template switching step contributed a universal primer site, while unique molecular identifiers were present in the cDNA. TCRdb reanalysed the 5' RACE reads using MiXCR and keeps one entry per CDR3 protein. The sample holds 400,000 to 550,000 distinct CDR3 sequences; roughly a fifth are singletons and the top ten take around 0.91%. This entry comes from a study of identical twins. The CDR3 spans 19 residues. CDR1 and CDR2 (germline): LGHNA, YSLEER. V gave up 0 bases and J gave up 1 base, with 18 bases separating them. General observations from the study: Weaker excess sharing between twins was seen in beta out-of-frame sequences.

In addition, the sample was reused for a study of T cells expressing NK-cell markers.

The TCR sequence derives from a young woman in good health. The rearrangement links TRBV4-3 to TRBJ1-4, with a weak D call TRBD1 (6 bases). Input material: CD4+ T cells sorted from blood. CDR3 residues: CASSQESPRGRGTNEKLFF. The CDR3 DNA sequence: TGCGCCAGCAGCCAAGAGAGCCCCAGGGGCAGAGGAACTAATGAAAAACTGTTTTTT.